The 16 T cell receptor beta chains below all came from one sample that was sequenced in a study of shared clonotypes between healthy human individuals. Profiling relied on immunoSEQ multiplex PCR, and the TCRdb table lists in-frame clones only, not all of them. The sample lists some 2 million clones, around 96% occurring once. Cells designated naive CD8 were CD45RO-negative and were positively selected for CCR7, with terminally differentiated effector memory CD45RA+ cells excluded. Sequenced sample: naive CD8+ T cells sorted from blood. These receptors were obtained from a man younger than 35 in good health.

The genes are TRBV6-5 and TRBJ2-7, with TRBD1 matching over 8 bases. The CDR3 covers 14 residues. In germline, CDR1 is MNHEY, CDR2 SVGAGI. V lost 6 bases to trimming and J lost 3 bases; unmatched junction nucleotides: 7. The CDR3 DNA reads as TGTGCCAGCAGGCCGACAGGGGCCGTCTACGAGCAGTACTTC. Protein: CASRPTGAVYEQYF.

The chain carries TRBV12-5 and TRBJ2-7; TRBD2 might be the D (6 bases). CDR3 length: 18 amino acids. The germline V and J ends were trimmed by 5 bases and 3 bases, with 26 bases remaining between them. Germline loops: CDR1 LGHNT, CDR2 FRNRAP. This CDR3 reads CASGGTQSLDNPHYEQYF. As DNA, the CDR3 is TGTGCTAGTGGTGGGACTCAAAGCCTTGACAATCCCCACTACGAGCAGTACTTC.

The V call is TRBV27, the J call TRBJ2-5, with D unresolved. V lost 8 bases and J 5 bases, leaving 9 bases between the germline ends. Germline-derived CDR1 and CDR2 are MNHEY and SMNVEV (reference sequence). This CDR3 spans 11 amino acids. The CDR3 region is CASGFRETQYF. The CDR3 nucleotides read TGTGCCAGCGGGTTTCGGGAGACCCAGTACTTC.

The genes are TRBV27 and TRBJ2-5; 8 nucleotides agree with TRBD2. Trimming removed 4 bases from V and 0 bases from J; junction bases left unmatched: 7. Germline values: CDR1 MNHEY, CDR2 SMNVEV (reference sequence). The CDR3 sequence is 16 residues long. The CDR3, as DNA: TGTGCCAGCAGTTCCTGGGGTAGCGGGGACCAAGAGACCCAGTACTTC. Protein product: CASSSWGSGDQETQYF.

V gene TRBV14 combines with J gene TRBJ2-7, with 8 bases identical to TRBD1. The CDR3 covers 16 residues. After removal of 1 base from V and 2 bases from J, the junction contained 7 bases not matched to a gene. The germline V gene encodes CDR1 SGHDN and CDR2 FVKESK. The CDR3: CASSQAGQVSTYEQYF. The CDR3 DNA follows: TGTGCCAGCAGCCAAGCGGGACAGGTTTCAACCTACGAGCAGTACTTC.

The chain couples TRBV27 to TRBJ2-1; no clear D. Per the germline V gene, CDR1 is MNHEY and CDR2 is SMNVEV (reference sequence). Trimming left V 7 bases short and J 2 bases short, with 12 bases between. CDR3 length: 14 amino acids. The DNA of the CDR3 is TGTGCCAGCAAGTACCTCGCAACCTACAATGAGCAGTTCTTC. Translation gives CASKYLATYNEQFF.

The V call is TRBV6-6, the J call TRBJ2-1; weak D call: TRBD1 (5 bases). This CDR3 spans 15 amino acids. Trimming pared 2 bases from V and 0 bases from J, leaving 8 bases between. The germline CDR1 and CDR2 sequences are MNHNY and SVGAGI (reference sequence). The CDR3 sequence is CASSYGADSYNEQFF. The DNA for the CDR3 is TGTGCCAGCAGTTACGGGGCAGACTCCTACAATGAGCAGTTCTTC.

V usage is TRBV9 and J usage is TRBJ1-2; D is ambiguous. Germline assignment: CDR1 SGDLS and CDR2 YYNGEE. This CDR3 has 14 residues. The germline V and J ends were trimmed by 0 bases and 2 bases, with 8 bases remaining between them. The CDR3 coding sequence is TGTGCCAGCAGCGTAGGCGCCCTCAACTATGGCTACACCTTC. This encodes CASSVGALNYGYTF.

V gene TRBV28 combines with J gene TRBJ1-5; D gene unclear. The germline V gene has CDR1 MDHEN and CDR2 SYDVKM. The ends were cut back, 6 bases at V and 5 bases at J, with 11 bases in the middle. This CDR3 comprises 13 residues. The CDR3 sequence is CASSLDGYQPQHF. CDR3 coding DNA: TGTGCCAGCAGCTTAGACGGTTATCAGCCCCAGCATTTT.

This sequence joins TRBV2 and TRBJ2-7; D is uncertain. The V gene's germline CDR1 is SNHLY and CDR2 FYNNEI. This CDR3 comprises 15 residues. Deletions cut 3 bases from V and 2 bases from J, with 14 bases between. CDR3 protein: CASSDGQFGAYEQYF. The DNA of the CDR3 is TGTGCCAGCAGTGATGGGCAGTTTGGGGCCTACGAGCAGTACTTC.

The CDR3 DNA reads TGTGCCAGCACAGTTTGGGGAGATCAGCCCCAGCATTTT. This gives the protein CASTVWGDQPQHF. V and J are TRBV28 and TRBJ1-5; D not resolved. V dropped 7 bases and J dropped 5 bases, with 12 bases sitting between them. This CDR3 is 13 amino acids long. Germline V gene data show CDR1 as MDHEN and CDR2 as SYDVKM.

This clone was found once. V gene TRBV25-1 combines with J gene TRBJ2-7, with TRBD2 as a possible D gene (6 bases). Germline CDR1 MGHDK, CDR2 SYGVNS. The CDR3 is 14 residues long. The germline V and J ends were trimmed by 3 bases and 5 bases, with 14 bases remaining between them. CDR3 in DNA: TGTGCCAGCAGTGAGGGAAGGGGAGGCGACGAGCAGTACTTC. Its protein is CASSEGRGGDEQYF.

The rearrangement links TRBV29-1 to TRBJ1-2; TRBD1 matches at 8 bases. With V trimmed by 5 bases and J by 2 bases, 4 bases remained unmatched. Germline lookup yields CDR1 SQVTM and CDR2 ANQGSEA. The CDR3 runs to 13 residues. Written as DNA, the CDR3 is TGCAGCGTTCTTGACAGGGGAAACTATGGCTACACCTTC. Its translation is CSVLDRGNYGYTF.

In the case of this clone: Other DNA sequences in the same sample also yield this CDR3. This rearrangement joins TRBV6-6 to TRBJ2-7; TRBD1 is a possible D gene (6 bases). From germline, CDR1 is MNHNY and CDR2 SVGAGI (reference sequence). The V end was cut by 2 bases, the J end by 3 bases, with 11 bases between. This CDR3 spans 14 amino acids. The CDR3 region has the DNA TGTGCCAGCAGTTACGGCGGCAGGGGCTACGAGCAGTACTTC. This codes for CASSYGGRGYEQYF.

The chain joins TRBV4-3 to TRBJ1-1; D is undetermined. The germline V gene has CDR1 LGHNA and CDR2 YSLEER. V lost 0 bases and J 0 bases, leaving 11 bases between the germline ends. This CDR3 comprises 16 residues. The DNA of the CDR3 is TGCGCCAGCAGCCAAGATTGGCGAGCTCTGAACACTGAAGCTTTCTTT. Its protein product is CASSQDWRALNTEAFF.

This rearrangement joins TRBV6-1 to TRBJ2-7; TRBD1 aligns across 7 bases. The trim removed 6 bases at V and 1 base at J, leaving 9 bases unmatched. This CDR3 spans 15 amino acids. The germline V gene encodes CDR1 MNHNS and CDR2 SASEGT. CDR3 sequence: CASSPHRGGSYEQYF. The CDR3, as DNA: TGTGCCAGCAGCCCGCACAGGGGCGGGTCCTACGAGCAGTACTTC.